The 25 T cell receptor beta chains listed next were all sequenced from one sample in a study of molecular identifiers for immune sequencing clone quantification. TCRdb reprocessed the PCR reads via MiXCR and lists one record per CDR3 protein. This sample has under 600,000 distinct CDR3 sequences, with about 26% found just once. The source material was naive CD8+ T cells from blood, with Jurkat cell RNA spiked in. Subset indicated: FACS-sorted CD8+CD4-CCR7+CD45RA+ naive T cells. The receptor set was obtained from a human donor in good health. Some libraries in this study had Jurkat cell RNA spiked in.

Comments on this clonotype: This may be a read error: a much more frequent sequence differs by one nucleotide. The chain links TRBV12-3 or TRBV12-4 to TRBJ2-5; 10 nucleotides align to TRBD1. Trimming took 5 bases from V and 4 from J; bases not matched to a gene: 13. This CDR3 comprises 17 residues. CDR3 region: CASSHGPGQGTPETQYF. CDR3 nucleotide sequence: TGTGCCAGCAGTCACGGACCGGGACAGGGGACCCCAGAGACCCAGTACTTC.

The CDR3 DNA reads as TGCGCCAGCAGCTCCTCTCTAGCGGGGGTCACAGATACGCAGTATTTT. Translating gives CASSSSLAGVTDTQYF. V gene TRBV5-1 combines with J gene TRBJ2-3; 10 bases fit TRBD2. V shed 3 bases, J shed 2 bases, and the junction held 6 bases outside the gene matches. This CDR3 comprises 16 residues. CDR1 and CDR2 (germline): SGHRS, YFSETQ.

In the case of this clonotype: This may be a read error: a much more frequent sequence differs by one nucleotide. V is TRBV6-6 and J is TRBJ1-5; TRBD1 matches 12 bases. Germline V gives CDR1 MNHNY, CDR2 SVGAGI (reference sequence). The CDR3 has 17 residues. The CDR3 here is CAGSSGDRGLQNQPQHF. The DNA of the CDR3 is TGTGCCGGCAGCTCCGGGGACAGGGGGCTTCAGAATCAGCCCCAGCATTTT.

This clonotype was seen more than once but under ten times. The chain uses TRBV27 and TRBJ1-1, with TRBD1 matching over 9 bases. The V and J ends lost 0 bases and 3 bases, in that order; junction bases with no gene match: 11. This CDR3 is 18 amino acids long. Germline V gene lookup returns CDR1 MNHEY and CDR2 SMNVEV (reference sequence). CDR3 sequence: CASSLSPPLGQGDTEAFF. Here the CDR3 DNA reads TGTGCCAGCAGTTTATCGCCTCCATTGGGACAGGGTGACACTGAAGCTTTCTTT.

This clonotype showed up many times. This chain uses TRBV4-3 with TRBJ1-1; D remains ambiguous. CDR3 length: 14 amino acids. CDR1 and CDR2 (germline): LGHNA, YSLEER. V was clipped by 0 bases and J by 5 bases, with 10 bases between them. For the CDR3, the DNA is TGCGCCAGCAGCCAAGATCGAGGAATTACTGAAGCTTTCTTT. It is translated as CASSQDRGITEAFF.

The chain is built from TRBV7-9 and TRBJ1-3; tentatively, D is TRBD1 (5 bases). Per germline, CDR1 SEHNR and CDR2 FQNEAQ (reference sequence). The CDR3 spans 17 residues. Trimming took 3 bases from V and 4 from J, leaving 19 bases between them. The CDR3 protein is CASSFQGFPPSGNTIYF. In DNA, the CDR3 is TGTGCCAGCAGCTTCCAGGGATTTCCTCCCTCCGGAAACACCATATATTTT.

This clonotype is a singleton in its sample. The gene calls are TRBV7-8 and TRBJ2-5; 8 bases align to TRBD2. The V and J ends lost 6 bases and 7 bases, in that order; junction bases with no gene match: 13. The CDR3 loop spans 15 amino acids. Germline loops: CDR1 SGHVS, CDR2 FQNEAQ. CDR3 protein: CASRRGLATMGTQYF. The DNA of the CDR3 is TGTGCCAGCAGGCGCGGACTAGCAACCATGGGGACCCAGTACTTC.

This sequence joins TRBV9 and TRBJ2-3; the D gene is possibly TRBD1 (5 bases). Germline CDR1 and CDR2: SGDLS and YYNGEE. The CDR3 extends over 16 amino acids. Trimming stripped 0 bases from V and 2 bases from J, with 13 bases between. The CDR3 loop reads CASSVGTGPPTDTQYF. For the CDR3, the DNA is TGTGCCAGCAGCGTAGGCACAGGCCCTCCCACAGATACGCAGTATTTT.

This clonotype was counted between two and nine times. V and J are TRBV12-3 or TRBV12-4 and TRBJ2-5; D remains unclear. The CDR3 extends over 14 amino acids. V was shortened by 3 bases and J by 1 base, with 9 bases between the two germline ends. The CDR3 DNA follows: TGTGCCAGCAGTTTTCGGCAGTTCCAAGAGACCCAGTACTTC. This sequence encodes CASSFRQFQETQYF.

This clonotype was seen a handful of times. The rearrangement uses TRBV6-2 or TRBV6-3 and TRBJ1-6; no reliable D call. The V and J ends lost 4 bases and 10 bases respectively, with 8 bases between them. Germline V gives CDR1 MNHEY, CDR2 SVGEGT. The CDR3 length is 12 residues. As DNA, the CDR3 is TGTGCCAGCAGTTCCTACTACTCACCCCTCCACTTT. Residues: CASSSYYSPLHF.

The sample holds a few counts of this clonotype. J is TRBJ2-5 and V is TRBV9; D gene unclear. Germline V gene lookup returns CDR1 SGDLS and CDR2 YYNGEE. This CDR3 is built from 12 residues. V lost 3 bases and J lost 1, with 4 bases in between. This CDR3 reads CASSDTQETQYF. Here the CDR3 DNA reads TGTGCCAGCAGCGACACCCAAGAGACCCAGTACTTC.

The chain employs TRBV3-1 and TRBJ2-2; D unresolved. Trimming removed 0 bases from V and 1 base from J, with 12 bases in between. This CDR3 spans 17 amino acids. Germline CDR1 is LGHDT and CDR2 is YNNKEL (reference sequence). CDR3 in DNA: TGTGCCAGCAGCCAAGATCTTCCGGCAGTGAACACCGGGGAGCTGTTTTTT. Protein sequence: CASSQDLPAVNTGELFF.

This clonotype was seen only a few times. The V gene is TRBV19, the J gene TRBJ1-1; D unresolved. V lost 5 bases to trimming and J lost 2 bases, with 18 bases between them. The CDR3 length is 16 residues. The germline V gene encodes CDR1 LNHDA and CDR2 SQIVND (reference sequence). This CDR3 is CASSLLIRAENTEAFF. CDR3 nucleotides: TGTGCCAGTAGTCTTCTTATACGGGCAGAAAACACTGAAGCTTTCTTT.

This clonotype was counted ten times or more. This sequence joins TRBV7-9 and TRBJ1-2; 7 nucleotides line up with TRBD1. The CDR3 covers 14 residues. Per germline, CDR1 SEHNR and CDR2 FQNEAQ (reference sequence). Trimming cost V 3 bases and J 6 bases; bases outside gene matches: 7. DNA of the CDR3: TGTGCCAGCAGCTTGGCTCCAGGGGGGAATGGCTACACCTTC. It translates to CASSLAPGGNGYTF.

V and J are TRBV19 and TRBJ2-3; D may be TRBD2 (6 bases). The CDR3 length is 16 residues. Germline CDR1 reads LNHDA; CDR2 reads SQIVND (reference sequence). The V and J ends lost 5 bases and 3 bases respectively, with 18 bases between them. CDR3: CASSPGLGLSTDTQYF. The CDR3 DNA sequence: TGTGCCAGTAGTCCAGGGTTGGGACTTTCGACAGATACGCAGTATTTT.

This clonotype was observed at least ten times. The chain recombines TRBV13 with TRBJ2-2; 10 bases are shared with TRBD1. There are 15 residues in the CDR3. The J segment lost 5 bases and the V segment lost 7 bases, leaving 7 bases of the junction unmatched. Germline lookup yields CDR1 PRHDT and CDR2 FYEKMQ (reference sequence). In DNA, the CDR3 is TGTGCCAGCAACTCCGGGACAGGGGAAACCGGGGAGCTGTTTTTT. Translated: CASNSGTGETGELFF.

The chain links TRBV14 to TRBJ2-7; 7 bases map to TRBD2. The CDR3 length is 14 residues. Germline V gene sequence: CDR1 SGHDN, CDR2 FVKESK. The J segment lost 6 bases and the V segment lost 4 bases, leaving 9 bases of the junction unmatched. The CDR3 loop reads CASSPASSGGEQYF. In nucleotides, the CDR3 is TGTGCCAGCAGCCCGGCCTCCTCGGGGGGCGAGCAGTACTTC.

This clonotype has only a few counts. The junction and the germline gene differ at one end; a read error may be behind it. The V and J genes are TRBV15 and TRBJ1-1; 9 positions agree with TRBD1. The CDR3 runs to 14 residues. Germline V gene sequence: CDR1 LNHNV, CDR2 YYDKDF (reference sequence). The CDR3 bases are TGTGCCACCAGCACACAGGGGGCGGGCACTAAAGCTTTCTTT. This sequence encodes CATSTQGAGTKAFF.

Comments on this clonotype: One base away lies a much larger clone, so this may be a sequencing read error. The chain recombines TRBV9 with TRBJ1-6; no clear D gene. CDR3 size: 13 residues. Germline V lookup: CDR1 SGDLS, CDR2 YYNGEE. V was clipped by 3 bases and J by 8 bases, with 9 bases between them. CDR3 DNA sequence: TGTGCCAGCAGCGGATACCAAGATTCACCCCTCCACTTT. Its translation is CASSGYQDSPLHF.

For this clonotype: The junction departs from germline at one end; a sequencing error may be responsible. The rearrangement joins TRBV6-1 to TRBJ2-6; D unresolved. The CDR3 totals 15 residues. From germline, CDR1 is MNHNS and CDR2 SASEGT. CDR3 loop: CASGELTTGANVLTF. The CDR3 coding sequence is TGTGCCAGCGGTGAATTGACAACAGGGGCCAACGTCCTGACTTTC.

This chain connects TRBV20-1 to TRBJ2-7; maybe TRBD1 (5 bases). CDR1 and CDR2 (germline): DFQATT, SNEGSKA (reference sequence). V was pared by 0 bases and J by 3 bases, with 15 bases between. CDR3 length: 15 amino acids. The CDR3 loop is CSAREGAGLGYEQYF. CDR3 nucleotide sequence: TGCAGTGCTAGAGAAGGGGCAGGGCTGGGCTACGAGCAGTACTTC.

Note on this clonotype: Since no conserved phenylalanine or tryptophan closes the CDR3, a read error is the likely cause. The V call is TRBV24-1, the J call TRBJ2-3, with D uncertain. The CDR3 is made up of 12 amino acids. V was cut by 3 bases and J by 2 bases, with 2 bases left in between. CDR1 and CDR2 (germline): KGHDR, SFDVKD. This CDR3 is CATSDPTDTQYS. Here the CDR3 DNA reads TGTGCCACCAGTGATCCCACAGATACGCAGTATTCT.

DNA of the CDR3: TGTGCCAGCAGCTTAGGCGAACGGACGGGACACCAAGAGACCCAGTACTTC. This translates into CASSLGERTGHQETQYF. This chain joins TRBV7-9 and TRBJ2-5; D possibly uses TRBD1 or TRBD2 (5 bases each). The ends were cut back, 1 base at V and 0 bases at J, with 15 bases in the middle. Germline V gives CDR1 SEHNR, CDR2 FQNEAQ (reference sequence). This CDR3 spans 17 amino acids.

The rearrangement uses TRBV19 and TRBJ2-1; 9 nucleotides align to TRBD2. The V segment lost 10 bases and the J segment 2 bases; nucleotides outside the gene matches: 6. Germline values: CDR1 LNHDA, CDR2 SQIVND (reference sequence). The CDR3 spans 14 residues. CDR3 region: CATILAGAYNEQFF. The DNA of the CDR3 is TGTGCCACTATTTTAGCGGGAGCCTACAATGAGCAGTTCTTC.

The rearrangement links TRBV27 to TRBJ2-7; TRBD2 matches 11 bases. J was trimmed by 4 bases and V by 4 bases; bases with no gene match: 6. The germline gives CDR1 MNHEY, CDR2 SMNVEV (reference sequence). The CDR3 extends over 15 amino acids. CDR3 residues: CASSYHIAGGYEQYF. For the CDR3, the DNA is TGTGCCAGCAGTTATCATATAGCGGGAGGGTACGAGCAGTACTTC.